The present entry profiles one TCR beta chain with its context. Its antigen is as yet unknown. This specimen comes from a study of T cells expressing NK-cell markers. About the study: Sorted CD3+CD56+NKG2C+, CD3+CD56+NKG2C- and CD3+CD56-NKG2C+ T cells provided the TCR beta repertoires.

UMIs were included in TCR beta cDNA generated by 5'RACE template switching. TCRdb reprocessed the 5' RACE reads, keeping one entry per CDR3 protein, no DNA. The repertoire table contains approximately 150,000 distinct CDR3 sequences. General study points: Of the CD8+ T cell pool in roughly 6 donors, about 1.0-7.5% was accounted for by dominant NKG2C+ clonotypes.

The CDR3 length is 14 residues. Germline CDR1 and CDR2: LNHDA and SQIVND (reference sequence). This sequence originates from a young man in good health. This chain links TRBV19 with TRBJ2-3; TCRdb outputs TRBD2, but without DNA this stays unchecked. Sequenced input: blood T cells: a sorted CD56 or NKG2C T cell subset, CD4+ or CD8+ T cells, or bulk PBMC T cells (not recorded which). CDR3 in amino acids: CASSPGGSQYTQYF.